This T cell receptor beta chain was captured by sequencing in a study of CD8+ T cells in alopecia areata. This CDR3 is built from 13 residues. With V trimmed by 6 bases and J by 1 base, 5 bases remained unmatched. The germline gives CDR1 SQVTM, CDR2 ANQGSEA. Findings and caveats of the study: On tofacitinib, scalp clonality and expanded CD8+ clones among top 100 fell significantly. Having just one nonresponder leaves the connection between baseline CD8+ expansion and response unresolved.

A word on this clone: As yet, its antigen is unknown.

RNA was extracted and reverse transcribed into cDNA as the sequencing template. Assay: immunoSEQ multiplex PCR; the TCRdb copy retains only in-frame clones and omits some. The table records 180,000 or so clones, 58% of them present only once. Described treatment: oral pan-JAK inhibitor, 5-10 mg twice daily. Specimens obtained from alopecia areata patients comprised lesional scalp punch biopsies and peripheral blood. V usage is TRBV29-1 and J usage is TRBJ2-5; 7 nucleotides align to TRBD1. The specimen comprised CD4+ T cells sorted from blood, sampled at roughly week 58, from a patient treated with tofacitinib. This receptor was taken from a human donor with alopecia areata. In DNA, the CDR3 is TGCAGCGTAGTCAGGGGGACCCAAGAGACCCAGTACTTC. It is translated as CSVVRGTQETQYF.